The clone carrying this TCR beta chain appeared once. What it binds is not known. Assay used: immunoSEQ multiplex PCR; TCRdb lists only in-frame clones, some missing. The table records 25,000 to 30,000 clones, around 72% of them present only once. V lost 3 bases to trimming and J lost 0 bases, with 14 bases between them. This CDR3 is built from 17 residues. Germline V gene data show CDR1 as KGHSH and CDR2 as LQKENI. Sequencing in the ViraFEST assay came after antigen-specific CD4+ T cells had been expanded with viral peptide pools, which were used to stimulate PBMC. Isolating CD4+ T cells followed more than eight days of culture. Each vaccine recipient was nucleocapsid antibody negative and had no prior SARS-CoV-2 infection. The sample is drawn from a study of vaccination effects on CD4 cells after COVID-19.

The TCR was taken from a human donor who received a COVID-19 vaccine. This specimen consisted of CD4+ T cells from PBMCs cultured with SARS-CoV-2 spike peptides, obtained before COVID-19 vaccination. The chain uses TRBV18 and TRBJ2-2, with a tentative D call TRBD1 (6 bases). The CDR3 sequence is CASSPLAQGTNTGELFF. Here the CDR3 DNA reads TGTGCCAGCTCACCCCTGGCTCAGGGGACGAACACCGGGGAGCTGTTTTTT. Together with reference TRBV18 and TRBJ2-2, the CDR3 gives the full variable domain: NAGVMQNPRHLVRRRGQEARLRCSPMKGHSHVYWYRQLPEEGLKFMVYLQKENIIDESGMPKERFSAEFPKEGPSILRIQQVVRGDSAAYFCASSPLAQGTNTGELFFGEGSRLTVL.